This TCR beta chain was profiled in a study of T cells expressing NK-cell markers. Turning to the study itself: TCR beta repertoires came from sorted CD3+CD56+NKG2C+, CD3+CD56+NKG2C- and CD3+CD56-NKG2C+ T cells.

TCR beta cDNA was generated via 5'RACE template switching incorporating UMIs. TCRdb reprocessed the 5' RACE reads and keeps a single row for each CDR3 protein, giving no DNA. Its table records 400,000 or so distinct CDR3 sequences. Concerning this clonotype itself: The antigen is unknown.

Per the germline V gene, CDR1 is SGHRS and CDR2 is YFSETQ. This CDR3 has 16 residues. Study-wide points: Uncertainty persisted over the HCMV specificity of expanded NKG2C+ T cell clones.

The chain carries TRBV5-1 and TRBJ2-1. Sequencing used blood T cells: a sorted CD56 or NKG2C T cell subset, CD4+ or CD8+ T cells, or bulk PBMC T cells (not recorded which). The source is a woman aged 50 to 65 in good health. The CDR3 is CASSLGDMSRYNEQFF.